The 24 T cell receptor beta chains reported below all come from one sample, sequenced in a study of blood T cell repertoires in COVID-19. This table comes from immunoSEQ multiplex PCR, and its TCRdb copy is limited to in-frame clones, with some not included. The table records 190,000 or so clones, roughly 94% of them present only once. The sequenced material came from peripheral blood. All receptors come from a man younger than 40 with COVID-19, enrolled during active disease.

Remarks on this clone: Other nucleotide sequences from this sample produce the same CDR3. The rearrangement uses TRBV7-3 and TRBJ2-1, with 10 positions matching TRBD2. Germline V gene lookup returns CDR1 SGHTA and CDR2 FQGTGA. This CDR3 contains 15 residues. V lost 3 bases to trimming and J lost 4 bases; unmatched junction nucleotides: 3. The CDR3 region has the DNA TGTGCCAGCAGCTTCATAGCGGGGGGATACAATGAGCAGTTCTTC. Translation gives CASSFIAGGYNEQFF.

This chain links TRBV20-1 with TRBJ1-3, with 9 bases lining up with TRBD1. The CDR3 loop spans 15 amino acids. The germline CDR1 and CDR2 sequences are DFQATT and SNEGSKA (reference sequence). Trimming cost V 3 bases and J 4 bases; bases outside gene matches: 7. CDR3 region: CSASPGTGTGNTIYF. Here the CDR3 DNA reads TGCAGTGCTAGTCCCGGGACAGGGACGGGAAACACCATATATTTT.

The genes are TRBV10-1 and TRBJ1-4; 8 bases map to TRBD1. The CDR3 runs 19 residues. The V and J ends lost 6 bases and 0 bases, in that order; junction bases with no gene match: 15. CDR1 is WNHNN, CDR2 SYGVQD, per germline (reference sequence). CDR3 DNA: TGCGCCAGCAGGACAGGGGTGACACATTATTTTACAACTAATGAAAAACTGTTTTTT. Translation: CASRTGVTHYFTTNEKLFF.

This clone was seen just once. The genes are TRBV12-3 or TRBV12-4 and TRBJ1-2; D is undetermined. Trimming pared 2 bases from V and 0 bases from J, leaving 4 bases between. This CDR3 has 13 amino acids. As DNA, the CDR3 is TGTGCCAGCAGTTTATCAGCTAACTATGGCTACACCTTC. It encodes CASSLSANYGYTF.

This sequence joins TRBV7-9 and TRBJ2-3; D perhaps matches TRBD2 (6 bases). Germline V gives CDR1 SEHNR, CDR2 FQNEAQ (reference sequence). The CDR3 is made up of 17 amino acids. V lost 3 bases and J 4 bases, leaving 20 bases between the germline ends. The DNA for the CDR3 is TGTGCCAGCAGCTTTGCCGGGAGCGGCCCGAAGGCAGATACGCAGTATTTT. As protein: CASSFAGSGPKADTQYF.

V usage is TRBV19 and J usage is TRBJ2-5; 15 bases agree with TRBD2. Germline-derived CDR1 and CDR2 are LNHDA and SQIVND (reference sequence). V shed 6 bases, J shed 5 bases, and the junction held 7 bases outside the gene matches. The CDR3 sequence is 16 residues long. In DNA form, the CDR3 reads TGTGCCAGTAGCCCGGGACTAGCGGGGGGATGGGAGACCCAGTACTTC. Residues: CASSPGLAGGWETQYF. Filled out from reference TRBV19 and TRBJ2-5, the complete variable domain reads DGGITQSPKYLFRKEGQNVTLSCEQNLNHDAMYWYRQDPGQGLRLIYYSQIVNDFQKGDIAEGYSVSREKKESFPLTVTSAQKNPTAFYLCASSPGLAGGWETQYFGPGTRLLVL.

The chain joins TRBV28 to TRBJ2-7, with 9 nucleotides matching TRBD1. Germline trimming cut 6 bases from V and 2 bases from J; bases unmatched to any gene: 11. The CDR3 sequence is 16 residues long. The germline V gene has CDR1 MDHEN and CDR2 SYDVKM. The CDR3 DNA reads as TGTGCCAGCAGAACACCCGGGACAGGGTACACCTACGAGCAGTACTTC. Its protein is CASRTPGTGYTYEQYF.

This clone was detected only a few times. This chain connects TRBV7-2 to TRBJ1-6; D gene uncertain. CDR3 length: 14 residues. Germline assignment: CDR1 SGHTA and CDR2 FQGNSA. V shed 1 base and J shed 11 bases, with 12 bases lying between them. CDR3 nucleotides: TGTGCCAGCAGCTTAGTTCCGGGTAGTACACCCCTCCACTTT. This gives the protein CASSLVPGSTPLHF. Variable domain in full (rest from reference TRBV7-2 and TRBJ1-6): GAGVSQSPSNKVTEKGKDVELRCDPISGHTALYWYRQSLGQGLEFLIYFQGNSAPDKSGLPSDRFSAERTGGSVSTLTIQRTQQEDSAVYLCASSLVPGSTPLHFGNGTRLTVT.

The rearrangement uses TRBV12-3 or TRBV12-4 and TRBJ2-3; a weak D match, TRBD2 (7 bases). Trimming pared 6 bases from V and 2 bases from J, leaving 9 bases between. The CDR3 loop spans 13 amino acids. The CDR3 loop reads CASSRGATDTQYF. CDR3 nucleotide sequence: TGTGCCAGCAGCCGGGGGGCCACAGATACGCAGTATTTT.

The rearrangement links TRBV4-2 to TRBJ1-5, with TRBD1 as a possible D gene (6 bases). V lost 0 bases and J lost 2, with 17 bases in between. The CDR3 runs to 18 residues. Per the germline V gene, CDR1 is LGHNA and CDR2 is YNFKEQ. The CDR3: CASSQDLFVGGRNQPQHF. CDR3 DNA sequence: TGTGCCAGCAGCCAAGATCTTTTCGTCGGGGGGCGCAATCAGCCCCAGCATTTT.

The chain employs TRBV7-9 and TRBJ1-1; tentatively, D is TRBD1 (6 bases). The CDR3 has 15 residues. Germline CDR1 SEHNR, CDR2 FQNEAQ (reference sequence). V was trimmed by 5 bases and J by 5 bases, leaving 18 bases between them. The CDR3 nucleotides are TGTGCCAGCAGCCCCACTCAGGGGAGGGAGACTGAAGCTTTCTTT. Protein sequence: CASSPTQGRETEAFF. The full variable domain, rest sourced from reference TRBV7-9 and TRBJ1-1, is DTGVSQNPRHKITKRGQNVTFRCDPISEHNRLYWYRQTLGQGPEFLTYFQNEAQLEKSRLLSDRFSAERPKGSFSTLEIQRTEQGDSAMYLCASSPTQGRETEAFFGQGTRLTVV.

This chain connects TRBV5-6 to TRBJ2-7; 7 bases are shared with TRBD1. The CDR3 is made up of 16 amino acids. V dropped 4 bases and J dropped 4; count of bases not matched to a gene: 14. Germline assignment: CDR1 SGHDT and CDR2 YYEEEE. CDR3 nucleotides: TGTGCCAGCAGCCTCCCTGGGGCAGGGGGTTTTTACGAGCAGTACTTC. Amino acids: CASSLPGAGGFYEQYF.

This chain connects TRBV11-2 to TRBJ1-2; the D gene is possibly TRBD1 (5 bases). The V end lost 1 base, the J end lost 3 bases, and 12 bases lay between the germline ends. From germline, CDR1 is SGHAT and CDR2 FQNNGV. There are 15 residues in the CDR3. The CDR3 nucleotides read TGTGCCAGCAGCTTAGGGCGGGGGGAATACTATGGCTACACCTTC. It specifies CASSLGRGEYYGYTF.

The CDR3 loop reads CASSQDPGSNEKLFF. The DNA for the CDR3 is TGCGCCAGCAGCCAAGATCCCGGGTCTAATGAAAAACTGTTTTTT. The V and J genes are TRBV4-1 and TRBJ1-4; D unresolved. Trimming pared 0 bases from V and 3 bases from J, leaving 8 bases between. The CDR3 contains 15 residues. Germline CDR1 is MGHRA and CDR2 is YSYEKL.

The chain carries TRBV11-2 and TRBJ1-2, with D possibly matching TRBD1 (6 bases). This CDR3 contains 14 residues. CDR1 and CDR2 from the germline V gene are SGHAT and FQNNGV. V was pared by 0 bases and J by 7 bases, with 12 bases between. DNA of the CDR3: TGTGCCAGCAGCTTAGATCAGGGGTCGACTGGCTACACCTTC. It yields the protein CASSLDQGSTGYTF.

V gene TRBV27 combines with J gene TRBJ1-6; 8 nucleotides align to TRBD1. The junction had 13 bases not matched to a gene; V was cut back by 5 bases and J by 10 bases. The CDR3 has 16 residues. CDR1 MNHEY and CDR2 SMNVEV come from the germline V gene (reference sequence). The CDR3 bases are TGTGCCAGCAGTCCCGGCCGGGGGACAGGTGGGTCACCCCTCCACTTT. Protein: CASSPGRGTGGSPLHF.

This clone was observed once. The rearrangement uses TRBV12-3 or TRBV12-4 and TRBJ1-1, with D possibly matching TRBD1 (6 bases). Trimming stripped 5 bases from V and 7 bases from J, with 11 bases between. The CDR3 is 12 amino acids. CDR3 coding DNA: TGTGCCAGCAGTCTGACAGGCCTTGAAGCTTTCTTT. It yields the protein CASSLTGLEAFF.

V and J are TRBV5-6 and TRBJ1-2; D is possibly TRBD1 (6 bases). The CDR3 is made up of 16 amino acids. The germline V gene encodes CDR1 SGHDT and CDR2 YYEEEE. The V end was cut by 5 bases, the J end by 0 bases, with 17 bases between. CDR3 amino acids: CASRLRGGLANYGYTF. The CDR3 DNA reads TGTGCCAGCAGGTTGAGGGGGGGCCTAGCTAACTATGGCTACACCTTC.

The J gene is TRBJ1-5, the V gene TRBV27; TRBD1 matches 7 bases. The CDR3 extends over 16 amino acids. Trimming cost V 5 bases and J 4 bases; bases outside gene matches: 11. Germline assignment: CDR1 MNHEY and CDR2 SMNVEV (reference sequence). The CDR3 sequence: CASSSLGQPLNQPQHF. For the CDR3, the DNA is TGTGCCAGCAGTAGCTTGGGACAGCCATTAAATCAGCCCCAGCATTTT.

This rearrangement joins TRBV6-5 to TRBJ2-7; no clear D. Germline V gene sequence: CDR1 MNHEY, CDR2 SVGAGI. The CDR3 covers 11 residues. Trimming stripped 4 bases from V and 6 bases from J, with 7 bases between. CDR3 sequence: CASSFGTEQYF. CDR3 nucleotide sequence: TGTGCCAGCAGTTTCGGTACCGAGCAGTACTTC.

The J gene is TRBJ2-5, the V gene TRBV7-7, with TRBD1 as a possible D gene (6 bases). The CDR3 covers 13 residues. Germline V lookup: CDR1 SSHAT, CDR2 FNYEAQ (reference sequence). The V end lost 4 bases, the J end lost 5 bases, and 11 bases lay between the germline ends. CDR3 region: CASSWSRGETQYF. Written as DNA, the CDR3 is TGTGCCAGCAGCTGGAGCAGGGGTGAGACCCAGTACTTC. Supplemented by reference TRBV7-7 and TRBJ2-5, the full variable domain reads GAGVSQSPRYKVTKRGQDVTLRCDPISSHATLYWYQQALGQGPEFLTYFNYEAQPDKSGLPSDRFSAERPEGSISTLTIQRTEQRDSAMYRCASSWSRGETQYFGPGTRLLVL.

DNA for the CDR3: TGTGCCAGCAGCCAACGGTCGGGGGAAAATGAGCAGTTCTTC. This sequence encodes CASSQRSGENEQFF. The rearrangement joins TRBV6-5 to TRBJ2-1, with TRBD2 as a possible D gene (6 bases). V dropped 6 bases and J dropped 7 bases, with 16 bases sitting between them. Germline V gene data show CDR1 as MNHEY and CDR2 as SVGAGI. The CDR3 consists of 14 residues.

The CDR3 nucleotides are TGTGCCTGGAGTGTAGGACAAGCCCAGCATTTT. Translated: CAWSVGQAQHF. The V gene is TRBV30, the J gene TRBJ1-5, with D maybe TRBD1 (5 bases). This CDR3 is 11 amino acids long. The germline CDR1 and CDR2 sequences are GTSNPN and SVGIG (reference sequence). Trimming removed 0 bases at V and 11 bases at J, with 8 bases between.

The gene calls are TRBV5-6 and TRBJ1-1, with D perhaps TRBD1 (5 bases). Trimming shortened V by 4 bases and J by 1 base, and 8 bases separated the two germline ends. The germline V gene encodes CDR1 SGHDT and CDR2 YYEEEE. CDR3 length: 13 amino acids. The CDR3 spells CASSDSRNTEAFF. The CDR3 coding sequence is TGTGCCAGCAGCGACAGTCGGAACACTGAAGCTTTCTTT. Combining the CDR3 with reference TRBV5-6 and TRBJ1-1 gives the whole variable domain DAGVTQSPTHLIKTRGQQVTLRCSPKSGHDTVSWYQQALGQGPQFIFQYYEEEERQRGNFPDRFSGHQFPNYSSELNVNALLLGDSALYLCASSDSRNTEAFFGQGTRLTVV.